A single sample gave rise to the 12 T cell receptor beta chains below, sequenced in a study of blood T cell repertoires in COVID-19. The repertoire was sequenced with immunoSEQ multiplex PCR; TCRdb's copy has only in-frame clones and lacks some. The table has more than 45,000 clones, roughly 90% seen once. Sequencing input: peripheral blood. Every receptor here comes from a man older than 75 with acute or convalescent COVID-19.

CDR3 nucleotides: TGTGCCAGCATTGGACGGGGGGGCCACTGGGATACGCAGTATTTT. It yields the protein CASIGRGGHWDTQYF. The J gene is TRBJ2-3, the V gene TRBV3-1 (or the pseudogene TRBV3-2); 8 bases align to TRBD2. CDR3 length: 15 residues. The germline V gene encodes CDR1 LGHDT and CDR2 YNNKEL (reference sequence). V trimming: 7 bases; J trimming: 6 bases; junction bases outside the gene matches: 12.

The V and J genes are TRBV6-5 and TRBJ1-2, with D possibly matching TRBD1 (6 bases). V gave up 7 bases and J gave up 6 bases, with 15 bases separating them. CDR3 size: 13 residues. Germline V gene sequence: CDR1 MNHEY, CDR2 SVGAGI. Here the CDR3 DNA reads TGTGCCAGCACCGCCGGGACATGGAATGGCTACACCTTC. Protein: CASTAGTWNGYTF.

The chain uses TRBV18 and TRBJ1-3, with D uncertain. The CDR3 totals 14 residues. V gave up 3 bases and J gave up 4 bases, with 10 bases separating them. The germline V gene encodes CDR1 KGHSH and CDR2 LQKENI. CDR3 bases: TGTGCCAGCTCACCTAGCGGGGAAGGAAACACCATATATTTT. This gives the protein CASSPSGEGNTIYF.

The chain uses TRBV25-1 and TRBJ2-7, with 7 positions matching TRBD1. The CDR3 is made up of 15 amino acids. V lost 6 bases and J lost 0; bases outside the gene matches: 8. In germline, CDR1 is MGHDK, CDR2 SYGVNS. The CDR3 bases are TGTGCCAGCAGGCCAGACAGGGCCAACTCCTACGAGCAGTACTTC. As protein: CASRPDRANSYEQYF.

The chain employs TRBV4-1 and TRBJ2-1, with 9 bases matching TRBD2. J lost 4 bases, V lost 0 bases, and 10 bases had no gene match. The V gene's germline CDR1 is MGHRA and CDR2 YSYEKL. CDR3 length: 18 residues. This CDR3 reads CASSQDRGSGGGYNEQFF. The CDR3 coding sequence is TGCGCCAGCAGCCAAGATCGGGGTAGCGGGGGTGGTTACAATGAGCAGTTCTTC.

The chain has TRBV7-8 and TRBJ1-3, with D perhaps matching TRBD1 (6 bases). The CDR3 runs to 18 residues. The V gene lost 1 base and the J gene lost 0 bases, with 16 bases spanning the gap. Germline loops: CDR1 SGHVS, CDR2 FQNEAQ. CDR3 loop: CASSLVVWGLNSGNTIYF. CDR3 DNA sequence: TGTGCCAGCAGCTTAGTGGTCTGGGGGCTTAACTCTGGAAACACCATATATTTT.

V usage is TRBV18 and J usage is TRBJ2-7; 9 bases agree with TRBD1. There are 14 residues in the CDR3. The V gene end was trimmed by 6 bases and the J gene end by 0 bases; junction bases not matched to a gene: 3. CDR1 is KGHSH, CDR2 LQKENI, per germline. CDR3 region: CASSAQGASYEQYF. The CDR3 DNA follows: TGTGCCAGCTCCGCACAGGGGGCCTCCTACGAGCAGTACTTC.

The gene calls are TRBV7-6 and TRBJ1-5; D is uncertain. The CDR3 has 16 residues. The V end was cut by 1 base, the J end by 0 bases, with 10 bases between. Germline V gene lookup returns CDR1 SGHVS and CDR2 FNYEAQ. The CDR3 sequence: CASSLGADYSNQPQHF. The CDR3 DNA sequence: TGTGCCAGCAGCTTAGGGGCAGACTATAGCAATCAGCCCCAGCATTTT. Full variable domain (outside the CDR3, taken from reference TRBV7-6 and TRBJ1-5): GAGVSQSPRYKVTKRGQDVALRCDPISGHVSLYWYRQALGQGPEFLTYFNYEAQQDKSGLPNDRFSAERPEGSISTLTIQRTEQRDSAMYRCASSLGADYSNQPQHFGDGTRLSIL.

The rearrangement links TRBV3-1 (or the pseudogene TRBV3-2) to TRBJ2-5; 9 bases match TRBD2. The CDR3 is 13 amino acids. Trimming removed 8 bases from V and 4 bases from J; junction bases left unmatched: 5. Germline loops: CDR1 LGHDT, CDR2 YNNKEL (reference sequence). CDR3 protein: CASLRGGGETQYF. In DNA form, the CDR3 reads TGTGCCAGCTTGCGGGGGGGAGGAGAGACCCAGTACTTC.

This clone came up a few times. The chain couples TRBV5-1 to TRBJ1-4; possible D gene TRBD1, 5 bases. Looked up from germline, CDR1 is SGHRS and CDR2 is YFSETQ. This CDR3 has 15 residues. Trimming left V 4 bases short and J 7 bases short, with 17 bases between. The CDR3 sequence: CASSHGQDKGEKLFF. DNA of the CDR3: TGCGCCAGCAGCCACGGACAAGACAAAGGTGAAAAACTGTTTTTT.

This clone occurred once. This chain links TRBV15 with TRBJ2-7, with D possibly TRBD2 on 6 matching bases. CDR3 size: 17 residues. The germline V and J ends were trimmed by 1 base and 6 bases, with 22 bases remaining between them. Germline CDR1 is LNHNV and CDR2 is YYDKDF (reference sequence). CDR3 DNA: TGTGCCACCAGCAGAGTCGGGCTGTGGGACTCGAGGCCCGAGCAGTACTTC. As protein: CATSRVGLWDSRPEQYF.

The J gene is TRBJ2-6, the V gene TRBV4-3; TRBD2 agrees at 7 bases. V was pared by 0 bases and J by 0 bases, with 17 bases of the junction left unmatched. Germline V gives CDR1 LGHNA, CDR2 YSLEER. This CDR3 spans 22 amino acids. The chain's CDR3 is CASSQDPSGAGELSSGANVLTF. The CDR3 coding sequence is TGCGCCAGCAGCCAAGATCCGAGCGGCGCGGGGGAACTAAGCTCTGGGGCCAACGTCCTGACTTTC.